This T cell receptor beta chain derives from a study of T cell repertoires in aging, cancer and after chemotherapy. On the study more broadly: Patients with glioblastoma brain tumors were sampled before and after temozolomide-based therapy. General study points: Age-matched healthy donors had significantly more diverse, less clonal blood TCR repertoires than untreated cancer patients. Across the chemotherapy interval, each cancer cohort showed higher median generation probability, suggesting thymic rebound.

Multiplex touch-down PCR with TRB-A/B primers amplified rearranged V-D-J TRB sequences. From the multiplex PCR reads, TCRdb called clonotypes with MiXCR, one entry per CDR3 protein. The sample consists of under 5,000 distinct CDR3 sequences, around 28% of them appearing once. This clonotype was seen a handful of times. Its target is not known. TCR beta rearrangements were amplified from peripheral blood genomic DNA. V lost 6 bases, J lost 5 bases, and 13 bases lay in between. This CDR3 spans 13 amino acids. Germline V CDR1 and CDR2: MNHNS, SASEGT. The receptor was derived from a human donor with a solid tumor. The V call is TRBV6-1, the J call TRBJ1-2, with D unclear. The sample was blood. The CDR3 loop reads CASREMGMYGYTF. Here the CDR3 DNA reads TGTGCCAGCAGAGAAATGGGAATGTATGGCTACACCTTC.